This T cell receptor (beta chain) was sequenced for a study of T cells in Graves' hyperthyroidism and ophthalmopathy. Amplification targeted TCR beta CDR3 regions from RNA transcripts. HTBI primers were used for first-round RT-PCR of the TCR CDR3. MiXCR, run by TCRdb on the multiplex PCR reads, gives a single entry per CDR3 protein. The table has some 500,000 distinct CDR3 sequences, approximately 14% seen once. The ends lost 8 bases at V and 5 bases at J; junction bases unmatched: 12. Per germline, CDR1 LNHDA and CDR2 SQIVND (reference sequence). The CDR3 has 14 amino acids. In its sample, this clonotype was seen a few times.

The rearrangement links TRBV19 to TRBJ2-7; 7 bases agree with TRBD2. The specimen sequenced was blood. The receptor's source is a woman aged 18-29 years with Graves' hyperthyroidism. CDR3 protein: CASARLAGVHEQYF. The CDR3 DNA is TGTGCCAGTGCGAGACTAGCCGGAGTTCACGAGCAGTACTTC.